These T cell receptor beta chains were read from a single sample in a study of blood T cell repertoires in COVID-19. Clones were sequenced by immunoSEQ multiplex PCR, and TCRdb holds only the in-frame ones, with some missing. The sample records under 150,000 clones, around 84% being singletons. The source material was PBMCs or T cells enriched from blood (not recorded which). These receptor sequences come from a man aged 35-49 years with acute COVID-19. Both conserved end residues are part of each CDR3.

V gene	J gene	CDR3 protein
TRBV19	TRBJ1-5	CAIADSHNQPQHF
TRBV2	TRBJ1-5	CASSSTGRNQPQHF
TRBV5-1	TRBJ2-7	CASSLSPQGTYEQYF
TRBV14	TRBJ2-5	CASSQVAASRETQYF
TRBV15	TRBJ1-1	CATSRQGNTEAFF
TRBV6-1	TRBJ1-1	CASSATGNTEAFF
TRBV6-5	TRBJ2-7	CATRTSGGTYEQYF
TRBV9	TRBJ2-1	CASSVGTSGTHHNEQFF
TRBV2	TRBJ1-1	CASSEDRAWNTEAFF
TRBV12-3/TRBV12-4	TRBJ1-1	CASSLVENTEAFF
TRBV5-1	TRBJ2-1	CASSLESSGIDEQFF
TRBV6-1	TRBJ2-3	CASSEAVAGWALSTDTQYF
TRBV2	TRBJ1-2	CASSGQGFGYTF
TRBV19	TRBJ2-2	CATLDRWNTGELFF
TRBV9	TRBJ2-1	CASGGHEQFF
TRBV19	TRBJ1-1	CASTHRDSTEAFF
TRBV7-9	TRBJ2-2	CASSFTQGTGELFF
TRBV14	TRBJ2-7	CASSLQTSGRAHF
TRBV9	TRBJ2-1	CASSVALEGASSYNEQFF
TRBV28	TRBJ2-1	CASRTGAGYNEQFF
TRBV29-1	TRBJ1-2	CSVEDRLGGTGHANYGYTF
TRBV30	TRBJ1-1	CAWSVRGQANTEAFF
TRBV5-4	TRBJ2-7	CASSLAGTSGYEQYF
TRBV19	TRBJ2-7	CASSIGTAVGEQYF
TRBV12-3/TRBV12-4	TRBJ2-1	CASRPGWNEQFF
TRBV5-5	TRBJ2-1	CASSIDRGSYNEQFF
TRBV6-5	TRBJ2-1	CASRGGQSQFF
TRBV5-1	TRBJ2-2	CASSLRGQNTGELFF
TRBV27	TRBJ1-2	CASSLGLGTGGRRGYTF
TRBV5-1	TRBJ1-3	CASSLYRGTGNTIYF
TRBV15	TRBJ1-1	CATSTGETGANTEAFF
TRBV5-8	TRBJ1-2	CASSPRYGGLGYTF
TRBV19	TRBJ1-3	CASSISGTGNTIYF
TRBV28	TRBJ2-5	CATETDQETQYF
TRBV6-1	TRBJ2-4	CASSDLGGAKNIQYF
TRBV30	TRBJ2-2	CASMGQTNTGELFF
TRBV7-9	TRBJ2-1	CASSSPSGHSYNEQFF
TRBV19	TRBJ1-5	CASSRGGSGGNQPQHF
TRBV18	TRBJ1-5	CASSPGSNQPQHF
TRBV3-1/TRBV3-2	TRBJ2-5	CASSPRVMGGGQETQYF
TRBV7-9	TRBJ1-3	CASSLKDQGFSGNTIYF
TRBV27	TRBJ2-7	CASSFRGEQYF
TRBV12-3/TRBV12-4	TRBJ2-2	CASSPLETGELFF
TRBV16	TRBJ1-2	CASSQSREDGYTF
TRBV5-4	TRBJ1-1	CATGAVVNTEAFF
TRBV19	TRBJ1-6	CASNNGGGNSPLHF